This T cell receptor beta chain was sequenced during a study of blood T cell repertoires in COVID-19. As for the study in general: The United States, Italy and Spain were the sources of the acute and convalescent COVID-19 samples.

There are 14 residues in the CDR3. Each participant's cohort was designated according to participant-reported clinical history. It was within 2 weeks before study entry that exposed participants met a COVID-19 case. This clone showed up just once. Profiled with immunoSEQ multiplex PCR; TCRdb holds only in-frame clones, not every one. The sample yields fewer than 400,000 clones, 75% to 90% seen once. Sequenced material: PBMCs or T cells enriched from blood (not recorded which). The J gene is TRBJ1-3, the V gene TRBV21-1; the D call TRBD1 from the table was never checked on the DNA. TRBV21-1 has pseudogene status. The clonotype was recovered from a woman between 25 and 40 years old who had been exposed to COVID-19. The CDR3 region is CASRGTGDGNTIYF. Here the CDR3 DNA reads TGTGCCAGCAGGGGGACAGGGGATGGAAACACCATATATTTT.